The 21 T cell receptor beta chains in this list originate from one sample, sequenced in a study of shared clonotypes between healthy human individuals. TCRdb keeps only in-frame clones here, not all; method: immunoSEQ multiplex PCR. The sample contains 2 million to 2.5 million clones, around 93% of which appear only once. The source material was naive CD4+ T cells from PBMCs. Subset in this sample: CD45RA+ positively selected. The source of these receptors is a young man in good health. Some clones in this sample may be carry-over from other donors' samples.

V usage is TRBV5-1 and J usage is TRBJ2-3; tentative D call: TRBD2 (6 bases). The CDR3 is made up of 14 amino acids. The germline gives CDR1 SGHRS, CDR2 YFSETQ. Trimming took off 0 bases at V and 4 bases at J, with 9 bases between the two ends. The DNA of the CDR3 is TGCGCCAGCAGCTTGGTATGGGGGGCAGATACGCAGTATTTT. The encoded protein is CASSLVWGADTQYF.

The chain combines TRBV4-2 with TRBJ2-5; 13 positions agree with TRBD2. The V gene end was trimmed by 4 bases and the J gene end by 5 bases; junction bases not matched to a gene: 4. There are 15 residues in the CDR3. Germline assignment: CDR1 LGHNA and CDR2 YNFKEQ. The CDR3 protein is CASSRTSGSGETQYF. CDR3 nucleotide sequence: TGTGCCAGCAGCCGGACTAGCGGGAGCGGCGAGACCCAGTACTTC.

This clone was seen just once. CDR3 sequence (DNA): TGTGCCAGCAGTGAAGGGGGACAGGGCAATCAGCCCCAGCATTTT. It is translated as CASSEGGQGNQPQHF. The rearrangement joins TRBV6-1 to TRBJ1-5; 8 bases fit TRBD1. This CDR3 region has 15 residues. CDR1 and CDR2 from the germline V gene are MNHNS and SASEGT. The V gene end was trimmed by 1 base and the J gene end by 2 bases; junction bases not matched to a gene: 1.

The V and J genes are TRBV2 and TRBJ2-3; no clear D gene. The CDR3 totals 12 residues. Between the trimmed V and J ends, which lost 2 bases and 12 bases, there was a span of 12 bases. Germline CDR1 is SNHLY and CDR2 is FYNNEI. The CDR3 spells CASSERDAVQYF. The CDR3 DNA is TGTGCCAGCAGTGAAAGGGATGCGGTACAGTATTTT. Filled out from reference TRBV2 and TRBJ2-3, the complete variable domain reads EPEVTQTPSHQVTQMGQEVILRCVPISNHLYFYWYRQILGQKVEFLVSFYNNEISEKSEIFDDQFSVERPDGSNFTLKIRSTKLEDSAMYFCASSERDAVQYFGPGTRLTVL.

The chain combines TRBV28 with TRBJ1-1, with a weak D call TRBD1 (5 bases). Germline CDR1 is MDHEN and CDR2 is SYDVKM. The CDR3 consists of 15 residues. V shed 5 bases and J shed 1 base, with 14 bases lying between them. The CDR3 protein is CASSPYRSPNTEAFF. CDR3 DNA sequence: TGTGCCAGCAGTCCATACAGGAGCCCGAACACTGAAGCTTTCTTT.

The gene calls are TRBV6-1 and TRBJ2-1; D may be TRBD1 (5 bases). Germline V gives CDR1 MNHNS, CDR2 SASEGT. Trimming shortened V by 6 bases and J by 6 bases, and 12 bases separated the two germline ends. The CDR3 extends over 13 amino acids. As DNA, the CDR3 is TGTGCCAGCAGCGTAAGGGGTAGCAATGAGCAGTTCTTC. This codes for CASSVRGSNEQFF.

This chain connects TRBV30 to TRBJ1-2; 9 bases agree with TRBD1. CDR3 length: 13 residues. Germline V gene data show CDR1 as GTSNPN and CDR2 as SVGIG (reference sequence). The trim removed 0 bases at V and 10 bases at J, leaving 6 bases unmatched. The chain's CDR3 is CAWSVRTGVSYTF. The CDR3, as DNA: TGTGCCTGGAGTGTGAGGACAGGGGTATCCTACACCTTC.

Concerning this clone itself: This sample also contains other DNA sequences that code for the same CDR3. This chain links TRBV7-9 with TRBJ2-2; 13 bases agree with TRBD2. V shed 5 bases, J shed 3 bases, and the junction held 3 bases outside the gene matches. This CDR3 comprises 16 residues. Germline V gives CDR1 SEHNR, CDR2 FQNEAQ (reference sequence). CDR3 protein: CASSLLAGGDTGELFF. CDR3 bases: TGTGCCAGCAGCCTACTAGCGGGAGGGGACACCGGGGAGCTGTTTTTT. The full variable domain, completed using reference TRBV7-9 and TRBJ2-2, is DTGVSQNPRHKITKRGQNVTFRCDPISEHNRLYWYRQTLGQGPEFLTYFQNEAQLEKSRLLSDRFSAERPKGSFSTLEIQRTEQGDSAMYLCASSLLAGGDTGELFFGEGSRLTVL.

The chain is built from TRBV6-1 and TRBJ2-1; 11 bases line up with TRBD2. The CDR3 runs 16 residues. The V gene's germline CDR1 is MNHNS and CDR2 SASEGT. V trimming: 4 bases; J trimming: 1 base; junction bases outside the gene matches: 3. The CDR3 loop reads CASSGGLADSYNEQFF. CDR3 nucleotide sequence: TGTGCCAGCAGTGGGGGACTAGCGGATTCCTACAATGAGCAGTTCTTC.

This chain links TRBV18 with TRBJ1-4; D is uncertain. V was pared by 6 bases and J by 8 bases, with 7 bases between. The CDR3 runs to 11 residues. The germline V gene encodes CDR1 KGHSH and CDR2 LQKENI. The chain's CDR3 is CASSVGEKLFF. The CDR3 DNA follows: TGTGCCAGCTCTGTGGGGGAAAAACTGTTTTTT.

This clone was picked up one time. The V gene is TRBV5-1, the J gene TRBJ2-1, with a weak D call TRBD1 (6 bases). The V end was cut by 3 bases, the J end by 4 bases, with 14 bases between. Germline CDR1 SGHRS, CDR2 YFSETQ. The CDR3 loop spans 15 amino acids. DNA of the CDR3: TGCGCCAGCAGCTCGGTTGGGACAAGATACAATGAGCAGTTCTTC. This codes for CASSSVGTRYNEQFF.

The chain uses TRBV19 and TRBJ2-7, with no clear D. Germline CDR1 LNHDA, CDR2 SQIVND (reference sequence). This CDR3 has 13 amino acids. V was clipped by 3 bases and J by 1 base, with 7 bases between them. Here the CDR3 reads CASSISRSYEQYF. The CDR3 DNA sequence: TGTGCCAGTAGTATTTCCAGATCCTACGAGCAGTACTTC.

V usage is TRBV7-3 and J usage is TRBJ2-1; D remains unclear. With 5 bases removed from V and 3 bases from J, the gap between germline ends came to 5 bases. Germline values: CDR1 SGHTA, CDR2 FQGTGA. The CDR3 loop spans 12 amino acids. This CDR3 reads CASSPGYNEQFF. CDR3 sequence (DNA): TGTGCCAGCAGCCCTGGCTACAATGAGCAGTTCTTC.

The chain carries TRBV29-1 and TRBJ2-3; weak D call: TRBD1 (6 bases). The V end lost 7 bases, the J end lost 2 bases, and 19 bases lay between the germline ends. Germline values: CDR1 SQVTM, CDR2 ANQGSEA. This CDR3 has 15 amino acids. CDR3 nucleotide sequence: TGCAGCGCCCCAGGACAGCCAGATTTCACAGATACGCAGTATTTT. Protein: CSAPGQPDFTDTQYF.

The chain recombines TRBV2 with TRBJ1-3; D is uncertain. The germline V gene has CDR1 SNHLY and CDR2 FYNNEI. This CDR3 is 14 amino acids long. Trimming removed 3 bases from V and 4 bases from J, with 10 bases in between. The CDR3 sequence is CASSDKTAGNTIYF. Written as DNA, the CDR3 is TGTGCCAGCAGTGATAAGACTGCCGGAAACACCATATATTTT.

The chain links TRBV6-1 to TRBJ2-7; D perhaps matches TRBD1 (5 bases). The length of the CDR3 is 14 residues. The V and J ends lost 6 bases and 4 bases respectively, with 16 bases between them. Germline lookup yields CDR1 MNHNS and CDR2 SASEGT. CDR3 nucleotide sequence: TGTGCCAGCAGGTGGGGCCCCGCCGGGTACGAGCAGTACTTC. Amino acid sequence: CASRWGPAGYEQYF.

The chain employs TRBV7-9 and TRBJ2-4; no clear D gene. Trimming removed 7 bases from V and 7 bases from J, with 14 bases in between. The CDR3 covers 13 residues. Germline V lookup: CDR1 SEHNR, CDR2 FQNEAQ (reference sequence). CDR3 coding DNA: TGTGCCAGCATCCCATTGGTATCCAACATTCAGTACTTC. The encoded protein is CASIPLVSNIQYF.

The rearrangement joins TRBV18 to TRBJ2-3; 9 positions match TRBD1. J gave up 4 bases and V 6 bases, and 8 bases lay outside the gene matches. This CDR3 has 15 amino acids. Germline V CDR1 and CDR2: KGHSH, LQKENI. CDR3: CASSPRDRESDTQYF. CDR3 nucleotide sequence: TGTGCCAGCTCCCCCCGGGACAGGGAGTCAGATACGCAGTATTTT.

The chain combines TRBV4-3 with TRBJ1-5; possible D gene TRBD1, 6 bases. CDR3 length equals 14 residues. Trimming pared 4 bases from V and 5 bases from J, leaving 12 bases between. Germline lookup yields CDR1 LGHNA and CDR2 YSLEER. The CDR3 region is CASSRRGTYQPQHF. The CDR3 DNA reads TGCGCCAGCAGCCGAAGGGGGACGTATCAGCCCCAGCATTTT.

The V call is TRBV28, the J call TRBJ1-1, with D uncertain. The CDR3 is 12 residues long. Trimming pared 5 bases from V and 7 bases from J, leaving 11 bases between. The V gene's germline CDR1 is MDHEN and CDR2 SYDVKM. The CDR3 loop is CASSPFPNEAFF. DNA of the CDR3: TGTGCCAGCAGTCCATTCCCAAATGAAGCTTTCTTT.

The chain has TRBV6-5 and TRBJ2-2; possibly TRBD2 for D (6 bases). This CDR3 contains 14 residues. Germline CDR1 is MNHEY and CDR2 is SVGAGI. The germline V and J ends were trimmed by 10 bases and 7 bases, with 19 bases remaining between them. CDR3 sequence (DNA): TGTGCCACCTCACGTAGCGGATTTGACGGGGAGCTGTTTTTT. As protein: CATSRSGFDGELFF.